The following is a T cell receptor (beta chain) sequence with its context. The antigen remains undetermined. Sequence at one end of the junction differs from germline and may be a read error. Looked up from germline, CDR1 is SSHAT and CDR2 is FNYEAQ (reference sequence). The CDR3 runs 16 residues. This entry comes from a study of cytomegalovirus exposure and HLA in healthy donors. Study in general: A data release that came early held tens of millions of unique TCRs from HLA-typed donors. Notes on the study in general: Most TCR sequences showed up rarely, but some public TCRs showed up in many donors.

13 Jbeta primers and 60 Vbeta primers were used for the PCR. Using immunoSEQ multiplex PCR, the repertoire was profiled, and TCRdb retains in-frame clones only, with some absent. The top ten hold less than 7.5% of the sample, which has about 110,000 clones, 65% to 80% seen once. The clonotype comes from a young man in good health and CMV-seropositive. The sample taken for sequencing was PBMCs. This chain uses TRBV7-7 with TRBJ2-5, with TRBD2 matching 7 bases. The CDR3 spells CASSPSRGVLQETQYF. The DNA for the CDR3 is TGTGCTAGCAGCCCCTCTCGGGGGGTGCTCCAAGAGACCCAGTACTTC.